The rows below give T cell receptor beta chains drawn from one sample of a study of regulatory T cells in long-lasting Graves disease. MiXCR was run by TCRdb on the multiplex PCR reads, yielding one entry per CDR3 protein. The sample lists about 320,000 distinct CDR3 sequences, 18% occurring once. The sequences come from peripheral blood mononuclear cells (PBMCs), collected at new diagnosis, from a patient treated with antithyroid drugs. The receptors stem from a female donor with Graves disease. The conserved cysteine and the conserved F or W are not part of the CDR3 here.

TRBV3-1,TRBJ1-3,ASSPLGGRGNTIY
TRBV20-1,TRBJ1-6,SARGGQSNNSPLH
TRBV5-1,TRBJ2-7,ASSKERDGYEQY
TRBV19,TRBJ2-7,ASSSAGGLYEQY
TRBV3-1,TRBJ2-1,ASSPPPGGPYNEQF
TRBV6-5,TRBJ2-7,ASSSRRGRATGEQY
TRBV18,TRBJ2-3,ASSPTGTSTDTQY
TRBV11-2,TRBJ1-3,ASSLDSLISGNTIY
TRBV28,TRBJ2-7,ASRRQGLRPYEQY
TRBV6-1,TRBJ2-7,ASKDRGYQEQY
TRBV19,TRBJ2-1,ASSMLRQGGDEQF
TRBV12-3/TRBV12-4,TRBJ2-2,ASSRQTGANTGELF
TRBV11-3,TRBJ2-4,ASAQKNIQY
TRBV11-3,TRBJ1-2,ASSQQGANGYT
TRBV2,TRBJ2-5,ASGRVKETQY
TRBV14,TRBJ2-1,ASSHRGMSSYNEQF
TRBV7-2,TRBJ2-1,ASSLAGGPRNEQF
TRBV28,TRBJ2-2,ASSLTSGPMREIPGELF
TRBV29-1,TRBJ2-5,SFDRGPETQY
TRBV7-8,TRBJ2-7,ASSLGTSGKGYEQY
TRBV18,TRBJ2-5,ASSPRDRAQETQY
TRBV20-1,TRBJ1-4,SAGDRGANEKLF
TRBV27,TRBJ2-7,ASSWDSSYEQY
TRBV15,TRBJ1-5,ATSRDRNQPQH
TRBV6-1,TRBJ1-4,ASRPEGQPGEKLF
TRBV20-1,TRBJ2-2,SASPVGGANTGELF
TRBV2,TRBJ2-3,ASRTGVADTQY
TRBV28,TRBJ1-1,ASSYGGANTEAF
TRBV19,TRBJ1-5,ASIPGQEDQPQH
TRBV11-1,TRBJ2-3,ASSQMTSGRSTDTQY
TRBV30,TRBJ2-1,AWSPYGGRDEQF
TRBV10-1,TRBJ1-2,ASSELANGYT
TRBV19,TRBJ1-5,ASSMGLAGNSNQPQH
TRBV3-1,TRBJ2-1,ASSPGLAGSEQF
TRBV9,TRBJ2-6,ASSVTTGPVSGANVLT
TRBV2,TRBJ2-7,ASLGVGEQY
TRBV5-1,TRBJ2-1,ASSLTSGTSGEQF
TRBV28,TRBJ2-2,ASSLRRRENTGELF
TRBV5-6,TRBJ1-2,ASSPETGIYGYT
TRBV6-2/TRBV6-3,TRBJ2-2,ASSPGAGGTGELF
TRBV3-1,TRBJ2-7,ASSRGQGPYEQY
TRBV20-1,TRBJ2-7,SAKLAGFYEQY
TRBV20-1,TRBJ1-4,SVLRGTGGEKLF
TRBV20-1,TRBJ2-5,SASARVWEETQY